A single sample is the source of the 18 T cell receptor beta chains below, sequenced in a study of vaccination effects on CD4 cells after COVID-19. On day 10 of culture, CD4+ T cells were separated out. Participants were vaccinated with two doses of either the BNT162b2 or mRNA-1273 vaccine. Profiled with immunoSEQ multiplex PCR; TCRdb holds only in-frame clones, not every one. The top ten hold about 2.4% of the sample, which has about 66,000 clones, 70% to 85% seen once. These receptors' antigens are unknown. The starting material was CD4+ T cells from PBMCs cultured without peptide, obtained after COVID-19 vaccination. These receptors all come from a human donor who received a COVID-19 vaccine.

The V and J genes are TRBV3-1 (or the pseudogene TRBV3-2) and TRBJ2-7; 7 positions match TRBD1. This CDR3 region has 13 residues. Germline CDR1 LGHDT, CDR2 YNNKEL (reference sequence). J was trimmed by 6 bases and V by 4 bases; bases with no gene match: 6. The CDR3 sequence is CASSPTGHGEQYV. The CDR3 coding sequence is TGTGCCAGCAGCCCGACAGGGCATGGCGAGCAGTACGTC.

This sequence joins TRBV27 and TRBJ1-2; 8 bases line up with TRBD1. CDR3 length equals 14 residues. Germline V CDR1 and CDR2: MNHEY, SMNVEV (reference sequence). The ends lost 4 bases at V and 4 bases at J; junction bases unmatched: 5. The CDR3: CASSSGQGLYGYTF. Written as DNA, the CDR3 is TGTGCCAGCAGTTCAGGACAGGGCCTCTATGGCTACACCTTC.

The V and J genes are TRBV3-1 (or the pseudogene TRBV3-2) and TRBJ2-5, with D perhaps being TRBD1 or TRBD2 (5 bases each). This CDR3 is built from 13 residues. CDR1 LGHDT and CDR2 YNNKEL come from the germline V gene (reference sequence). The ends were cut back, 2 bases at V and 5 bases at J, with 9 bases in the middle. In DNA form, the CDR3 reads TGTGCCAGCAGCCAAAGATGGGGGGAGACCCAGTACTTC. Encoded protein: CASSQRWGETQYF.

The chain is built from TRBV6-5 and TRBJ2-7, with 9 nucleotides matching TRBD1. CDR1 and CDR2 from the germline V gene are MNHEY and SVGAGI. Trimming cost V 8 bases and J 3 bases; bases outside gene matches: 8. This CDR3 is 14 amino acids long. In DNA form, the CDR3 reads TGTGCCAGCTTGGACAGGGGCCCGTTCTACGAGCAGTACGTC. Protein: CASLDRGPFYEQYV.

This CDR3 is CASSSILTIGWGYTF. The CDR3 coding sequence is TGTGCCAGCAGCTCCATACTAACGATCGGGTGGGGCTACACCTTC. The chain joins TRBV7-9 to TRBJ1-2; the D is unclear. The CDR3 loop spans 15 amino acids. Trimming took 4 bases from V and 8 from J, leaving 20 bases between them. CDR1 is SEHNR and CDR2 is FQNEAQ in the germline V gene (reference sequence).

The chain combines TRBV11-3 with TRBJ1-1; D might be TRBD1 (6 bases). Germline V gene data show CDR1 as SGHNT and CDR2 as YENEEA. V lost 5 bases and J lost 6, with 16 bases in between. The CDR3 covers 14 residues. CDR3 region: CASSPNTGIAEAFF. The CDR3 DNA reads TGTGCCAGCAGCCCGAACACAGGGATAGCTGAAGCTTTCTTT.

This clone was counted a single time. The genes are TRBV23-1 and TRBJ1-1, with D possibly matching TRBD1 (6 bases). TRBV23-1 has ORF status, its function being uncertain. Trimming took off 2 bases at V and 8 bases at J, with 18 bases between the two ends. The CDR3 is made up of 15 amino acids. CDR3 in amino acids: CASSQLCRGIREAFF. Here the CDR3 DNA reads TGCGCCAGCAGTCAACTGTGCAGGGGAATCCGAGAAGCTTTCTTT.

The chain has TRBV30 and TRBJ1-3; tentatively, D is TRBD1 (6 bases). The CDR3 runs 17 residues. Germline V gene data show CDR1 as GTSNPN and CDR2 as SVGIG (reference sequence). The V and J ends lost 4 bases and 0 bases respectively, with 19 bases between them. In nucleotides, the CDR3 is TGTGCCTGGAAAAGGGGGGGACCATCTTCCTCTGGAAACACCATATATTTT. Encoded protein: CAWKRGGPSSSGNTIYF.

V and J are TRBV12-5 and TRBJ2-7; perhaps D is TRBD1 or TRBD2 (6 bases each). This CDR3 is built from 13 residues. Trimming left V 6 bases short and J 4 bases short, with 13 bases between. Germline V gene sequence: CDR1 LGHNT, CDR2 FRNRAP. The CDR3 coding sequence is TGTGCTAGTGGCATATCGGGGGCTTACGAGCAGTACGTC. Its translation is CASGISGAYEQYV.

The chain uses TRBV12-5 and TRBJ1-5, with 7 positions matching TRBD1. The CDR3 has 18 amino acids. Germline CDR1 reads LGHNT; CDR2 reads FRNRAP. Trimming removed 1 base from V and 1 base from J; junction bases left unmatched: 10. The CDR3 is CASGLEYYRGGSNQPQHF. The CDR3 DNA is TGTGCTAGTGGTTTGGAATACTACAGGGGAGGGAGCAATCAGCCCCAGCATTTT.

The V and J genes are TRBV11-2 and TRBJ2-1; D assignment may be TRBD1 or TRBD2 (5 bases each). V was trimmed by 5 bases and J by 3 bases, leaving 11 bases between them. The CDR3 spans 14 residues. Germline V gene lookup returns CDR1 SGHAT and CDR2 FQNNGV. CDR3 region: CASSLGTGYNEQFF. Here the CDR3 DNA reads TGTGCCAGCAGCCTAGGGACGGGCTACAATGAGCAGTTCTTC.

CDR3 in DNA: TGTGCCAGCAGCGTAAGTGCGGGGATGAACACTGAAGCTTTCTTT. This gives the protein CASSVSAGMNTEAFF. This chain links TRBV9 with TRBJ1-1; D unresolved. Between the trimmed V and J ends, which lost 1 base and 0 bases, there was a span of 10 bases. Germline-derived CDR1 and CDR2 are SGDLS and YYNGEE. This CDR3 comprises 15 residues.

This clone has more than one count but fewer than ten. The CDR3 nucleotides are TGTGCCAGCAGTCTCAGGGTGAACACTGAAGCTTTCTTT. This gives the protein CASSLRVNTEAFF. The chain carries TRBV12-3 or TRBV12-4 and TRBJ1-1, with D maybe TRBD1 (5 bases). The CDR3 is made up of 13 amino acids. Trimming cost V 5 bases and J 0 bases, with 7 bases left between them.

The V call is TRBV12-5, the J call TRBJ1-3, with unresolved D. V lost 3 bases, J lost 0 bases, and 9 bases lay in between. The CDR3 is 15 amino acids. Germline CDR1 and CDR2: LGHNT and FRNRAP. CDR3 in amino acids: CASGLMTFSGNTIYF. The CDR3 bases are TGTGCTAGTGGTTTAATGACCTTCTCTGGAAACACCATATATTTT.

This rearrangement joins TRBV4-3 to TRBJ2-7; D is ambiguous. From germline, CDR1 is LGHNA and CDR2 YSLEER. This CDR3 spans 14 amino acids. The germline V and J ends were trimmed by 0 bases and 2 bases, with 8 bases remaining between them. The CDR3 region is CASSQDITTYEQYV. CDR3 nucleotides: TGCGCCAGCAGCCAAGATATAACAACCTACGAGCAGTACGTC.

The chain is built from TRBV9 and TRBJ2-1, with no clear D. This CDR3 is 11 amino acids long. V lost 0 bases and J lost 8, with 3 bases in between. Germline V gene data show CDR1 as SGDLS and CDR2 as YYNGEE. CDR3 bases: TGTGCCAGCAGCGTAGGGGATGAGCAGTTCTTC. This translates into CASSVGDEQFF.

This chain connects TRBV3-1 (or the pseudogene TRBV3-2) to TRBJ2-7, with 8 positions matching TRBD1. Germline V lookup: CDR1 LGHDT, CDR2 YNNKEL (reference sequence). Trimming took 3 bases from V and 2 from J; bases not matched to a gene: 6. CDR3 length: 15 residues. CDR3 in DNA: TGTGCCAGCAGCCATGGACAGGGCCATACCTACGAGCAGTACGTC. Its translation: CASSHGQGHTYEQYV.

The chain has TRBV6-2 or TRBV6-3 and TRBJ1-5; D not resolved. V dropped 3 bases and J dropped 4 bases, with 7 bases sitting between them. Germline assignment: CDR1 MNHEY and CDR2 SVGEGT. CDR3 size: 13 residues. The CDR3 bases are TGTGCCAGCAGTTATTGGGGAAATCAGCCCCAGCATTTT. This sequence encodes CASSYWGNQPQHF.